Below are 19 T cell receptor beta chains sequenced from a single sample in a study of T cells expressing NK-cell markers. With the 5' RACE reads reprocessed, TCRdb shows one record per CDR3 protein and no DNA. The table lists some 280,000 distinct CDR3 sequences, with around 0.42% in the top ten. Sequencing was done on a sample of blood T cells: a sorted CD56 or NKG2C T cell subset, CD4+ or CD8+ T cells, or bulk PBMC T cells (not recorded which). The receptors originated from a man younger than 35 in good health.

The chain uses TRBV29-1 and TRBJ2-6; as DNA is missing, the TRBD1 call by TCRdb cannot be tested. Germline CDR1 SQVTM, CDR2 ANQGSEA. This CDR3 spans 15 amino acids. This CDR3 is CSVDGRLSGANVLTF.

The J gene is TRBJ2-5, the V gene TRBV4-1. The CDR3 consists of 18 residues. Per germline, CDR1 MGHRA and CDR2 YSYEKL. The CDR3 loop is CASSQDIVEVGWGSTQYF.

The chain carries TRBV15 and TRBJ1-1. Germline V gene lookup returns CDR1 LNHNV and CDR2 YYDKDF (reference sequence). The CDR3 has 13 residues. The CDR3: CATSRVRSPEAFF.

This sequence joins TRBV5-6 and TRBJ2-4. CDR3 size: 14 residues. Germline CDR1 SGHDT, CDR2 YYEEEE. This CDR3 reads CASSLDLAKNIQYF.

This rearrangement joins TRBV5-1 to TRBJ1-2. Germline V lookup: CDR1 SGHRS, CDR2 YFSETQ. The CDR3 has 14 amino acids. This CDR3 reads CASSLDASIYGYTF.

The genes are TRBV6-4 and TRBJ1-6. The CDR3 contains 13 residues. Germline loops: CDR1 MRHNA, CDR2 SNTAGT. This chain's CDR3 is CASSETADSPLHF.

The V call is TRBV12-3 or TRBV12-4, the J call TRBJ2-1; there is no DNA to check the TCRdb D call of TRBD2. The CDR3 totals 14 residues. The CDR3: CASSRSSPLNEQFF.

The CDR3 spells CSANRRQWAETQYF. The rearrangement links TRBV20-1 to TRBJ2-5; TCRdb reports TRBD1, a call that lacks DNA to check it against. The CDR3 has 14 residues. Looked up from germline, CDR1 is DFQATT and CDR2 is SNEGSKA (reference sequence).

The genes are TRBV20-1 and TRBJ1-5. CDR1 DFQATT and CDR2 SNEGSKA come from the germline V gene (reference sequence). The CDR3 spans 16 residues. CDR3 residues: CSARDPSRRGGQPQHF.

The chain joins TRBV24-1 to TRBJ2-1; the D gene TCRdb calls, TRBD2, cannot be checked with no DNA. Germline CDR1 is KGHDR and CDR2 is SFDVKD. CDR3 length: 16 residues. The CDR3: CATSDWRRRGGNEQFF.

The V and J genes are TRBV18 and TRBJ2-1; checking the TCRdb D call of TRBD1 is not possible without DNA. Germline loops: CDR1 KGHSH, CDR2 LQKENI. This CDR3 region has 20 residues. CDR3 in amino acids: CASSPPWDRGNPVRNNEQFF.

The chain joins TRBV25-1 to TRBJ1-1; TCRdb reports TRBD1, a call that lacks DNA to check it against. CDR1 and CDR2 from the germline V gene are MGHDK and SYGVNS. There are 15 residues in the CDR3. CDR3 in amino acids: CASSDQGGVRAEAFF.

This chain connects TRBV20-1 to TRBJ2-7; TCRdb's D call, TRBD2, is unchecked because there is no DNA. This CDR3 has 14 amino acids. Germline V gene sequence: CDR1 DFQATT, CDR2 SNEGSKA (reference sequence). CDR3 region: CSARYSGSSYEQYF.

The chain is built from TRBV12-3 or TRBV12-4 and TRBJ1-2; TCRdb outputs TRBD1, but without DNA this stays unchecked. This CDR3 is built from 13 residues. The chain's CDR3 is CASRPGGPRGYTF.

The V call is TRBV20-1, the J call TRBJ1-5; TCRdb's D gene call, TRBD1, goes unchecked for lack of DNA. CDR3 size: 16 residues. Germline V gene sequence: CDR1 DFQATT, CDR2 SNEGSKA (reference sequence). The CDR3 region is CSASGTVDYSNQPQHF.

This chain connects TRBV7-8 to TRBJ1-5. CDR3 length equals 13 residues. Germline values: CDR1 SGHVS, CDR2 FQNEAQ. The CDR3 here is CASSVTGGQPQHF.

J is TRBJ1-6 and V is TRBV7-8. This CDR3 has 12 residues. Germline CDR1 is SGHVS and CDR2 is FQNEAQ. CDR3 loop: CASSLGISALHF. The complete variable domain, with remaining parts taken from reference TRBV7-8 and TRBJ1-6, reads GAGVSQSPRYKVAKRGQDVALRCDPISGHVSLFWYQQALGQGPEFLTYFQNEAQLDKSGLPSDRFFAERPEGSVSTLKIQRTQQEDSAVYLCASSLGISALHFGNGTRLTVT.

This sequence joins TRBV7-2 and TRBJ1-5; checking the TCRdb D call of TRBD1 is not possible without DNA. CDR1 SGHTA and CDR2 FQGNSA come from the germline V gene. This CDR3 is built from 14 residues. The CDR3: CASSLARPNQPQHF.

This chain joins TRBV3-1 and TRBJ1-1; absent DNA, TCRdb's TRBD1 call cannot be checked. The CDR3 consists of 12 residues. The V gene's germline CDR1 is LGHDT and CDR2 YNNKEL (reference sequence). This CDR3 is CASSRGQQVAFF.